This T cell receptor (beta chain) was sequenced in a study of human CD8 memory T cell subsets. Germline V lookup: CDR1 SEHNR, CDR2 FQNEAQ (reference sequence). CDR3 length: 12 residues. On this clonotype: No antigen is known for it.

Broader study findings: Diversity in stem-like memory and precursor exhausted T cells was similarly high, unlike effector memory cells. This study determined the sequences of T cell receptor beta chains and of no other chains.

CD8+ T cells were isolated by negative magnetic selection. The starting material, duplicate vials of 150,000 sorted CD8+ T cells per subset, provided the RNA. TCR beta libraries were made by UMI-labeled 5' RACE. TCRdb reprocessed the 5' RACE reads, keeping one entry per CDR3 protein, no DNA. The sample totals about 5,600 distinct CDR3 sequences. What was sequenced was CD8+ effector memory T cells (TEM) sorted from PBMCs. Specified subset: effector memory CD8 T cells, CCR7- CD45RO+ CD95+. This receptor was taken from a human donor in good health. This chain links TRBV7-9 with TRBJ2-7; the TCRdb call, TRBD2, lacks DNA for checking. CDR3 loop: CASSFGRGEQYF.